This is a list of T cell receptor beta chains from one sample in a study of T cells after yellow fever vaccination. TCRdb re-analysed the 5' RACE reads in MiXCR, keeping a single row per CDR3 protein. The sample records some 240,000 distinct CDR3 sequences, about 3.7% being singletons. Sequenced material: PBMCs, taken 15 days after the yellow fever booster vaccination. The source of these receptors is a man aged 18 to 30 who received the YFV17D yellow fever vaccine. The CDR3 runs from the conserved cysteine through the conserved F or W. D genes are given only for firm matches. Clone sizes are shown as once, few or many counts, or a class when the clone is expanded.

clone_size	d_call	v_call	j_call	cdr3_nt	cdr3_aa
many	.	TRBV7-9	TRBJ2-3	TGTGCCAGCCGCGTTTCTAGCACAGATACGCAGTATTTT	CASRVSSTDTQYF
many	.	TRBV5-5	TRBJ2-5	TGTGCCAGCAGCTCGTATACGAAAGAGACCCAGTACTTC	CASSSYTKETQYF
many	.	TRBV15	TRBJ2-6	TGTGCCACCAGTCGACAGAGTCTCTCTGGGGCCAACGTCCTGACTTTC	CATSRQSLSGANVLTF
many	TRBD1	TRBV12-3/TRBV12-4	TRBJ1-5	TGTGCCAGCAGCGGGGGACAGGGGGACACTCAGCCCCAGCATTTT	CASSGGQGDTQPQHF
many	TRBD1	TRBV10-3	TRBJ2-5	TGTGCCATCAAGGGGACAGGGGGCGCGGAGACCCAGTACTTC	CAIKGTGGAETQYF
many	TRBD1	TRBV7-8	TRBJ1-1	TGTGCCAGCATCCTCACCGGGACAGGGGGCGGTAGCACTGAAGCTTTCTTT	CASILTGTGGGSTEAFF
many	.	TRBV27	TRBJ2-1	TGTGCCAGCAGTTTTTGGGCCGGTGGGCAGGGGGGTCTTGAGCAGTTCTTC	CASSFWAGGQGGLEQFF
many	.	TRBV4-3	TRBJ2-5	TGCGCCAGCAGCCAAGAGCAGGGGCGCCGGGAGACCCAGTACTTC	CASSQEQGRRETQYF
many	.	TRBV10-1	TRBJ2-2	TGCGCCAGCAGTGAGAAGGGGCTGTACACCGGGGAGCTGTTTTTT	CASSEKGLYTGELFF
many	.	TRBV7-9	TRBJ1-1	TGTGCCAGCAGCTTTGGGGTGACAGAAGCTTTCTTT	CASSFGVTEAFF
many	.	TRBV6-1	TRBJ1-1	TGTGCCAGCAGTGGAATAGACGGGAACACTGAAGCTTTCTTT	CASSGIDGNTEAFF
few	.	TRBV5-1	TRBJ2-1	TGCGCCAGCAGCTTAGTGGTAGGGGTCAATGAGCAGTTCTTC	CASSLVVGVNEQFF
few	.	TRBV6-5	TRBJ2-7	TGTGCCAGCAGAGCACCTACAGGGATTTCCTACGAGCAGTACTTC	CASRAPTGISYEQYF
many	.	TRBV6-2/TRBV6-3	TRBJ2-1	TGTGCCAGCAGTTACCCGGGGGGCAACCCTAGCTCCTACAATGAGCAGTTCTTC	CASSYPGGNPSSYNEQFF
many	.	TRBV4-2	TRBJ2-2	TGTGCCAGCAGCCAAGACCGAACTTGGTCCACCGGGGAGCTGTTTTTT	CASSQDRTWSTGELFF
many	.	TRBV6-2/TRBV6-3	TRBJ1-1	TGTGCCAGCAGTTACCCCCCGCGGGGAAGCACTGAAGCTTTCTTT	CASSYPPRGSTEAFF
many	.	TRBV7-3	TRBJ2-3	TGTGCCAGCAGCCCTCATATGGGGGCCGGGACAGATACGCAGTATTTT	CASSPHMGAGTDTQYF
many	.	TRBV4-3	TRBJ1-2	TGCGCCAGCAGCCATCAGGGAACCAACTATGGCTACACCTTC	CASSHQGTNYGYTF
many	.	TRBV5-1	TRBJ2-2	TGCGCCAGCAGCTTGGCCACAGGAGACACCGGGGAGCTGTTTTTT	CASSLATGDTGELFF
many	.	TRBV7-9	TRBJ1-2	TGTGCCAGCAGCTTCCGGCCAGCCTCGTATGGCTACACCTTC	CASSFRPASYGYTF
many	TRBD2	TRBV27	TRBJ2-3	TGTGCCAGCAGTCAACTAGCGTCTTATGATACGCAGTATTTT	CASSQLASYDTQYF
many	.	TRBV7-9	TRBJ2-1	TGTGCCAGCTCGGCCTCCTACAATGAGCAGTTCTTC	CASSASYNEQFF
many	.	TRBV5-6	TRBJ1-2	TGTGCCAGCAGCTTGAGAATTACGGCTAGTGGCTACACCTTC	CASSLRITASGYTF
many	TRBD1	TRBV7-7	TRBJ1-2	TGTGCCAGCAGCTTAGTCGGACAGGGATCGAACGGCTACACCTTC	CASSLVGQGSNGYTF
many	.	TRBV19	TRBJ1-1	TGTGCCAGTAGCCGCGGGGTTAACACTGAAGCTTTCTTT	CASSRGVNTEAFF
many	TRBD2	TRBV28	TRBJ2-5	TGTGCCAGCAGTTCCCTTACTAGCGGTCAAAGTCAAGAGACCCAGTACTTC	CASSSLTSGQSQETQYF
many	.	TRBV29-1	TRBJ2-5	TGCAGCGTTGAAGAACGAGAGACCCAGTACTTC	CSVEERETQYF
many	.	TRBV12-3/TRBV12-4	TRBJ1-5	TGTGCCAGCAGTTGGGGTCGAAACAATCAGCCCCAGCATTTT	CASSWGRNNQPQHF
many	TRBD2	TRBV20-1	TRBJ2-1	TGCAGTGCTAGAGATATGACGGGGGGGCTATTATTCTTC	CSARDMTGGLLFF